The 30 T cell receptor beta chains reported below all come from one sample, sequenced in a study of blood T cell repertoires in COVID-19 (dated by TCRdb to 2020 to 2022). Libraries were prepared through the immunoSEQ multiplex PCR assay. TCRdb mirrors the immuneACCESS table, restricted to in-frame sequences. Some clones are absent from its copies; in checked studies, under half trace to an unresolved V gene, and the reason for the others is unknown. Recorded for this sample are roughly 250,000 clones; 84% of them occurred a single time. The biggest ten clones account for 1.5% to 1.7% of the sample. Specimen: peripheral blood. These receptors all stem from a woman aged 40 to 55 who had recovered from COVID-19.

The CDR3 region has the DNA TGTGCCAGCAGCATAGGGACTTACCAAGAGACCCAGTACTTC. This gives the protein CASSIGTYQETQYF. The chain is built from TRBV5-4 and TRBJ2-5, with D possibly TRBD2 on 6 matching bases. This CDR3 comprises 14 residues. Trimming cost V 4 bases and J 0 bases, with 10 bases left between them. The germline CDR1 and CDR2 sequences are SGHNT and YYREEE (reference sequence).

V and J are TRBV2 and TRBJ1-5, with a weak D call TRBD1 (6 bases). Germline-derived CDR1 and CDR2 are SNHLY and FYNNEI. There are 17 residues in the CDR3. The V end lost 0 bases, the J end lost 6 bases, and 18 bases lay between the germline ends. CDR3 sequence: CASSEARGQRGSQPQHF. In nucleotides, the CDR3 is TGTGCCAGCAGTGAAGCGCGGGGGCAGCGGGGTTCTCAGCCCCAGCATTTT.

This clone was recorded once. J is TRBJ2-5 and V is TRBV20-1, with 13 bases aligning to TRBD2. The CDR3 has 15 residues. Germline assignment: CDR1 DFQATT and CDR2 SNEGSKA (reference sequence). V gave up 3 bases and J gave up 7 bases; unmatched junction bases: 8. CDR3: CSASKLAGGLRTQYF. In DNA form, the CDR3 reads TGCAGTGCTAGTAAACTAGCGGGGGGGCTGAGGACCCAGTACTTC.

In this sample, this clone turned up once. The chain joins TRBV5-1 to TRBJ2-7; D unclear. Germline CDR1 is SGHRS and CDR2 is YFSETQ. The CDR3 loop spans 16 amino acids. V was shortened by 0 bases and J by 3 bases, with 16 bases between the two germline ends. CDR3 protein: CASSLAPLRSVYEQYF. The CDR3 bases are TGCGCCAGCAGCTTGGCGCCCCTGAGGAGCGTCTACGAGCAGTACTTC.

V gene TRBV5-1 combines with J gene TRBJ1-3; 7 bases are a match to TRBD1. Germline loops: CDR1 SGHRS, CDR2 YFSETQ. Trimming took 6 bases from V and 0 from J; bases not matched to a gene: 9. The CDR3 spans 16 residues. This chain's CDR3 is CASTARTGFSGNTIYF. For the CDR3, the DNA is TGCGCCAGCACCGCCCGGACAGGCTTCTCTGGAAACACCATATATTTT.

The chain employs TRBV29-1 and TRBJ2-1, with 7 bases identical to TRBD2. Germline V gene sequence: CDR1 SQVTM, CDR2 ANQGSEA. CDR3 length: 14 amino acids. J gave up 0 bases and V 4 bases, and 3 bases lay outside the gene matches. In nucleotides, the CDR3 is TGCAGCGTTGCGGGCGGGAGCTCCTACAATGAGCAGTTCTTC. It specifies CSVAGGSSYNEQFF.

The chain combines TRBV6-5 with TRBJ1-1; 7 bases line up with TRBD1. J was trimmed by 5 bases and V by 8 bases; bases with no gene match: 14. The CDR3 is 15 amino acids. Germline-derived CDR1 and CDR2 are MNHEY and SVGAGI. The CDR3 bases are TGTGCCAGCTACAAAATAGACAGGGCCGGTACTGAAGCTTTCTTT. This codes for CASYKIDRAGTEAFF.

The CDR3 loop reads CASSPDWNTEAFF. The CDR3, as DNA: TGTGCCAGCAGCCCAGACTGGAACACTGAAGCTTTCTTT. The chain uses TRBV11-2 and TRBJ1-1, with D hard to call. CDR1 is SGHAT, CDR2 FQNNGV, per germline. The CDR3 extends over 13 amino acids. With 5 bases removed from V and 1 base from J, the gap between germline ends came to 8 bases. The whole variable domain, filled in from reference TRBV11-2 and TRBJ1-1, reads EAGVAQSPRYKIIEKRQSVAFWCNPISGHATLYWYQQILGQGPKLLIQFQNNGVVDDSQLPKDRFSAERLKGVDSTLKIQPAKLEDSAVYLCASSPDWNTEAFFGQGTRLTVV.

V and J are TRBV5-1 and TRBJ1-6; no clear D gene. The V and J ends lost 0 bases and 6 bases respectively, with 13 bases between them. This CDR3 spans 16 amino acids. CDR1 is SGHRS and CDR2 is YFSETQ in the germline V gene. Here the CDR3 DNA reads TGCGCCAGCAGCTTGGGTGGTCAGGTACCTAATTCACCCCTCCACTTT. Protein sequence: CASSLGGQVPNSPLHF.

This sequence joins TRBV3-1 (or the pseudogene TRBV3-2) and TRBJ2-7; TRBD2 might be the D (7 bases). Germline CDR1 is LGHDT and CDR2 is YNNKEL (reference sequence). CDR3 length: 15 amino acids. V was trimmed by 0 bases and J by 2 bases, leaving 11 bases between them. In nucleotides, the CDR3 is TGTGCCAGCAGCCAAGATTCCGGGGGGCCCTACGAGCAGTACTTC. It is translated as CASSQDSGGPYEQYF.

The chain's CDR3 is CASSTSSGIYEQYF. The CDR3 DNA is TGTGCCAGTAGCACTTCCTCAGGAATCTACGAGCAGTACTTC. The chain is built from TRBV19 and TRBJ2-7; D ambiguous. Germline V CDR1 and CDR2: LNHDA, SQIVND (reference sequence). The CDR3 sequence is 14 residues long. The V gene lost 6 bases and the J gene lost 3 bases, with 15 bases spanning the gap.

The CDR3 coding sequence is TGTGCCATCAGTGAGTCTTTCCGGTCTGGAAACACCATATATTTT. Encoded protein: CAISESFRSGNTIYF. The chain recombines TRBV10-3 with TRBJ1-3; D not certain. Trimming took off 0 bases at V and 1 base at J, with 7 bases between the two ends. From germline, CDR1 is ENHRY and CDR2 SYGVKD. This CDR3 spans 15 amino acids.

The rearrangement joins TRBV2 to TRBJ1-5; 10 positions agree with TRBD1. The CDR3 length is 13 residues. V dropped 6 bases and J dropped 9; count of bases not matched to a gene: 5. CDR1 and CDR2 from the germline V gene are SNHLY and FYNNEI. The DNA for the CDR3 is TGTGCCAGCAGGAAGGACAGGGGGGTGCCCCAGCATTTT. Its protein product is CASRKDRGVPQHF.

This clone turned up a few times. CDR3: CASSPLWEGNTEAFF. The CDR3 DNA reads as TGTGCCAGCAGCCCCCTGTGGGAGGGGAACACTGAAGCTTTCTTT. This chain uses TRBV3-1 (or the pseudogene TRBV3-2) with TRBJ1-1; D not certain. V was trimmed by 4 bases and J by 1 base, leaving 13 bases between them. In germline, CDR1 is LGHDT, CDR2 YNNKEL (reference sequence). This CDR3 is built from 15 residues.

Notes on this clone: One junction end does not reproduce the germline sequence, and a read error may be involved. The chain employs TRBV7-9 and TRBJ2-7; possibly TRBD1 for D (5 bases). Germline CDR1 is SEHNR and CDR2 is FQNEAQ (reference sequence). The CDR3 consists of 13 residues. The CDR3 is CASSRAGQYVQYF. CDR3 DNA sequence: TGTGCCAGCAGTCGGGCAGGGCAGTACGTGCAGTACTTC.

The chain is built from TRBV7-3 and TRBJ1-2; the D is unclear. CDR3 length: 15 amino acids. V was cut by 0 bases and J by 8 bases, with 16 bases left in between. CDR1 is SGHTA, CDR2 FQGTGA, per germline. This CDR3 reads CASSLTREWSSGYTF. DNA of the CDR3: TGTGCCAGCAGCTTAACGAGGGAATGGTCCAGCGGCTACACCTTC.

This clone was counted at least ten times. The chain employs TRBV18 and TRBJ1-2, with D perhaps TRBD1 (6 bases). CDR1 and CDR2 from the germline V gene are KGHSH and LQKENI. This CDR3 contains 12 residues. Trimming took 3 bases from V and 8 from J, leaving 10 bases between them. The DNA for the CDR3 is TGTGCCAGCTCACCGGGGGGGGCCGGCTACACCTTC. Its translation: CASSPGGAGYTF.

The chain joins TRBV7-6 to TRBJ2-7; 8 bases match TRBD2. The length of the CDR3 is 13 residues. The V gene end was trimmed by 5 bases and the J gene end by 3 bases; junction bases not matched to a gene: 3. Germline V gives CDR1 SGHVS, CDR2 FNYEAQ. Here the CDR3 reads CASSPGGGYEQYF. Here the CDR3 DNA reads TGTGCCAGCAGCCCGGGGGGGGGCTACGAGCAGTACTTC.

The chain combines TRBV18 with TRBJ2-7, with a tentative D call TRBD1 (5 bases). CDR3 length: 12 amino acids. The germline V gene encodes CDR1 KGHSH and CDR2 LQKENI. Trimming pared 3 bases from V and 2 bases from J, leaving 5 bases between. The CDR3 loop reads CASSPTAYEQYF. Here the CDR3 DNA reads TGTGCCAGCTCACCGACAGCCTACGAGCAGTACTTC.

The chain employs TRBV7-9 and TRBJ2-5, with 7 bases lining up with TRBD1. CDR1 is SEHNR, CDR2 FQNEAQ, per germline (reference sequence). This CDR3 spans 14 amino acids. After removal of 5 bases from V and 7 bases from J, the junction contained 10 bases not matched to a gene. CDR3 region: CASSEPGQAVTQYF. The CDR3 DNA is TGTGCCAGCAGCGAACCTGGACAGGCGGTGACCCAGTACTTC.

The genes are TRBV3-1 (or the pseudogene TRBV3-2) and TRBJ1-2; 8 bases fit TRBD1. The V gene's germline CDR1 is LGHDT and CDR2 YNNKEL (reference sequence). This CDR3 region has 13 residues. V was pared by 8 bases and J by 6 bases, with 8 bases of the junction left unmatched. Here the CDR3 reads CASRGRTGHGYTF. The CDR3 DNA reads as TGTGCCAGCCGAGGGCGGACAGGGCATGGCTACACCTTC.

This clone occurred once. CDR3 nucleotide sequence: TGTGCCAGCGGCAGCGGGGGAACCTACGAGCAGTACTTC. Its protein product is CASGSGGTYEQYF. The chain employs TRBV27 and TRBJ2-7; 8 nucleotides align to TRBD2. This CDR3 contains 13 residues. V lost 8 bases to trimming and J lost 2 bases; unmatched junction nucleotides: 5. Germline V gene sequence: CDR1 MNHEY, CDR2 SMNVEV (reference sequence).

This chain links TRBV24-1 with TRBJ2-2; no firm D call. The CDR3 length is 13 residues. Germline CDR1 is KGHDR and CDR2 is SFDVKD. CDR3: CAARSTNTGELFF. As DNA, the CDR3 is TGTGCTGCCCGGAGTACCAACACCGGGGAGCTGTTTTTT.

This clone was seen more than once but under ten times. This chain joins TRBV10-1 and TRBJ2-1; 8 bases fit TRBD1. This CDR3 has 16 amino acids. V lost 5 bases, J lost 2 bases, and 8 bases stayed unmatched. Germline CDR1 reads WNHNN; CDR2 reads SYGVQD (reference sequence). CDR3 residues: CASSPLGTGTYNEQFF. CDR3 sequence (DNA): TGCGCCAGCAGTCCCCTTGGGACAGGAACCTACAATGAGCAGTTCTTC.

The chain carries TRBV28 and TRBJ1-2; D unclear. Looked up from germline, CDR1 is MDHEN and CDR2 is SYDVKM. The CDR3 loop spans 14 amino acids. The V and J ends lost 8 bases and 2 bases respectively, with 15 bases between them. The CDR3 here is CASSDFGQNYGYTF. The CDR3, as DNA: TGTGCCAGCTCTGATTTTGGGCAAAACTATGGCTACACCTTC.

The rearrangement links TRBV5-1 to TRBJ2-5; TRBD2 matches at 11 bases. With V trimmed by 1 base and J by 1 base, 6 bases remained unmatched. The CDR3 consists of 17 residues. The germline gives CDR1 SGHRS, CDR2 YFSETQ. The DNA of the CDR3 is TGCGCCAGCAGCTTGTCGGGACTAGCGGCATCCCAAGAGACCCAGTACTTC. Translation: CASSLSGLAASQETQYF.

The table lists this clone with a few counts. The rearrangement uses TRBV6-5 and TRBJ1-2, with D perhaps matching TRBD1 (6 bases). Between the trimmed V and J ends, which lost 9 bases and 4 bases, there was a span of 12 bases. The germline V gene encodes CDR1 MNHEY and CDR2 SVGAGI. The length of the CDR3 is 12 residues. In DNA, the CDR3 is TGTGCCAGTTATCAGGGGATCTATGGCTACACCTTC. It translates to CASYQGIYGYTF.

The chain recombines TRBV28 with TRBJ2-5; D might be TRBD1 (7 bases). V shed 4 bases and J shed 6 bases, with 21 bases lying between them. The CDR3 extends over 16 amino acids. Germline V CDR1 and CDR2: MDHEN, SYDVKM. The CDR3 is CASSSIFGRGAQTQYF. The CDR3 region has the DNA TGTGCCAGCAGTTCCATCTTTGGCAGGGGGGCACAGACCCAGTACTTC.

The V gene is TRBV15, the J gene TRBJ1-6; the D gene is possibly TRBD1 (5 bases). Germline V lookup: CDR1 LNHNV, CDR2 YYDKDF (reference sequence). The CDR3 runs 14 residues. The V end lost 0 bases, the J end lost 14 bases, and 14 bases lay between the germline ends. CDR3 amino acids: CATSRDHAGGTLHF. The CDR3 coding sequence is TGTGCCACCAGCAGAGATCACGCGGGGGGAACCCTCCACTTT.

This chain joins TRBV27 and TRBJ2-7, with 8 bases aligning to TRBD1. V trimming: 4 bases; J trimming: 1 base; junction bases outside the gene matches: 3. Germline loops: CDR1 MNHEY, CDR2 SMNVEV (reference sequence). The CDR3 covers 14 residues. This CDR3 reads CASSSYRGSYEQYF. CDR3 DNA: TGTGCCAGCAGTTCCTACAGGGGGTCCTACGAGCAGTACTTC.